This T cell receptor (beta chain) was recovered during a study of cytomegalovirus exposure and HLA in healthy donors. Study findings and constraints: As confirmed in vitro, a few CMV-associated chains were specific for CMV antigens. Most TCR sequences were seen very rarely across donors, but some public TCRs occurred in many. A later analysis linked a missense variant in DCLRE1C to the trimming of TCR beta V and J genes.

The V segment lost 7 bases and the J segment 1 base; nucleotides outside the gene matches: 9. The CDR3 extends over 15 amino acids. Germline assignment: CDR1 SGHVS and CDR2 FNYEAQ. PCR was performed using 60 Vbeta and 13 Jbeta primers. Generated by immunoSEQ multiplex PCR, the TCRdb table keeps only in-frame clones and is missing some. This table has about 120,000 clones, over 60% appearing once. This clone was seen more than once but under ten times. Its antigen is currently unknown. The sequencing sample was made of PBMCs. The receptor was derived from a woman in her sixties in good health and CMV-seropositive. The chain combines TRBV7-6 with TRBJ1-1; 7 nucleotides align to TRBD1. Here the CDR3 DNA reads TGTGCCAGCACCCAAGGGACAGCCGGGAACACTGAAGCTTTCTTT. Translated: CASTQGTAGNTEAFF.